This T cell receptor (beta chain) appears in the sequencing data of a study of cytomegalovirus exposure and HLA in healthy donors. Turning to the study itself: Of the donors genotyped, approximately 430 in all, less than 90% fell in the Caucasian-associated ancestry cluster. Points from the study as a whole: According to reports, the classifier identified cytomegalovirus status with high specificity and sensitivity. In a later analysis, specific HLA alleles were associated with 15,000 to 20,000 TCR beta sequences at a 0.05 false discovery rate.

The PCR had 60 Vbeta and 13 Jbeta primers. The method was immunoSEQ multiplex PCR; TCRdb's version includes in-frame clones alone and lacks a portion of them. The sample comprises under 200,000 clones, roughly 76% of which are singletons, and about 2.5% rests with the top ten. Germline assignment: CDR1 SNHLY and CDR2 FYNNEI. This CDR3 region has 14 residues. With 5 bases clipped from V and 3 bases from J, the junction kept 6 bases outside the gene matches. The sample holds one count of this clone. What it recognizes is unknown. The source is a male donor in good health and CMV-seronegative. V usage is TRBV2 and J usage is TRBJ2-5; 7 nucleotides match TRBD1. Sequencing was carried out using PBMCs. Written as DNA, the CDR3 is TGTGCCAGCAGTAGACAGGGACCCAAAGAGACCCAGTACTTC. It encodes CASSRQGPKETQYF.